This TCR beta chain was captured in a study of blood T cell repertoires in COVID-19. Under the authors' procedure: Amplification of reference gene primers provided the estimated nucleated cell counts. This table comes from immunoSEQ multiplex PCR, and its TCRdb copy is limited to in-frame clones, with some not included. From that table come the V and J calls and clone size; the DNA was used to work out D and trimming. Among about 230,000 clones listed, approximately 80% were seen once. The CDR3 loop spans 14 amino acids. V was pared by 3 bases and J by 5 bases, with 1 base of the junction left unmatched. Germline V gene lookup returns CDR1 SGHNT and CDR2 YYREEE (reference sequence).

V gene TRBV5-4 combines with J gene TRBJ2-3; 12 nucleotides match TRBD2. Sequencing input: peripheral blood. This sequence originates from a man aged 35 to 55 with acute or convalescent COVID-19. The CDR3 DNA reads TGTGCCAGCAGCTCGGGACTAGCGGGAGATACGCAGTATTTT. It specifies CASSSGLAGDTQYF.